The clone carrying this T cell receptor beta chain was observed many times. The antigen is undetermined. The sample comes from a study of T cells in Graves' hyperthyroidism and ophthalmopathy. Study-wide results and limits: In the analysis, a 13 V-J model separated ophthalmopathy from stable hyperthyroidism.

There were TCR beta CDR3 regions amplified from RNA transcripts. Researchers ran a first-round RT-PCR on the TCR CDR3 using the HTBI primer set. MiXCR, run by TCRdb on the multiplex PCR reads, gives a single entry per CDR3 protein. The sample records about 270,000 distinct CDR3 sequences, 25% to 30% being singletons. This CDR3 has 11 amino acids. V shed 8 bases and J shed 8 bases, with 15 bases lying between them. Germline V lookup: CDR1 SQVTM, CDR2 ANQGSEA. The sample taken for sequencing was blood. This chain links TRBV29-1 with TRBJ1-2; D remains unclear. The receptor was isolated from a middle-aged man with Graves' hyperthyroidism that later progressed to Graves' ophthalmopathy. For the CDR3, the DNA is TGCAGCACCAGCCACCGGGGAGGCTACACCTTC. Translation: CSTSHRGGYTF.